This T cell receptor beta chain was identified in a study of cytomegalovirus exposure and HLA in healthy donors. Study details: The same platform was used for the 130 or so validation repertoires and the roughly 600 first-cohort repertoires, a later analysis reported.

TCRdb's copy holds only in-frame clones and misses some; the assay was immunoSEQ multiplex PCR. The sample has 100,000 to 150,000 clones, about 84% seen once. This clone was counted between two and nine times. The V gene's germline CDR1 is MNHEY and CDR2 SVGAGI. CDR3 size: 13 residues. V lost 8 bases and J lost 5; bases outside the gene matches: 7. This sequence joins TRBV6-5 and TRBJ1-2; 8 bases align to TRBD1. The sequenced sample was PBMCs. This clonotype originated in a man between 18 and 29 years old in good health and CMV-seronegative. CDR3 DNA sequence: TGTGCCAGCGGACAGGGATCGGGATATGGCTACACCTTC. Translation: CASGQGSGYGYTF.